The 32 T cell receptor beta chains below were found in one sample sequenced in a study of blood T cell repertoires in COVID-19 (dated by TCRdb to 2020 to 2021). Preparation of the library involved the immunoSEQ multiplex PCR assay. The immuneACCESS repertoire file appears here via TCRdb, limited to in-frame rearrangements. These files lack a portion of the clones; in checked studies, under half of the deficit traces to unresolved V genes, and the cause of the others is not known. Counted in this sample were some 490,000 clones; 70% to 90% of them appeared once. In total, the top ten clones hold around 8% of the sample. What was sequenced was PBMCs or T cells enriched from blood (not recorded which). These receptors were collected from an older woman who had recovered from COVID-19.

This sequence joins TRBV9 and TRBJ2-2; no definite D call. This CDR3 has 14 amino acids. Germline CDR1 and CDR2: SGDLS and YYNGEE. V was pared by 0 bases and J by 2 bases, with 5 bases between. CDR3 coding DNA: TGTGCCAGCAGCGTAGCCCTTAACACCGGGGAGCTGTTTTTT. Residues: CASSVALNTGELFF. The full variable domain, completed using reference TRBV9 and TRBJ2-2, is DSGVTQTPKHLITATGQRVTLRCSPRSGDLSVYWYQQSLDQGLQFLIQYYNGEERAKGNILERFSAQQFPDLHSELNLSSLELGDSALYFCASSVALNTGELFFGEGSRLTVL.

This chain connects TRBV4-2 to TRBJ2-5; TRBD1 matches at 8 bases. With V trimmed by 4 bases and J by 2 bases, 9 bases remained unmatched. The CDR3 is 16 residues long. Germline CDR1 reads LGHNA; CDR2 reads YNFKEQ. Here the CDR3 DNA reads TGTGCCAGCAGCCCCGGCGGACAGGGCGATCAAGAGACCCAGTACTTC. This codes for CASSPGGQGDQETQYF.

As DNA, the CDR3 is TGTGCCAGTACCTTGAGCTTCAGGGGATTAGGGGCAAACATTCAGTACTTC. Translated: CASTLSFRGLGANIQYF. The chain uses TRBV19 and TRBJ2-4, with TRBD1 as a possible D gene (6 bases). Germline loops: CDR1 LNHDA, CDR2 SQIVND (reference sequence). Deletions cut 7 bases from V and 6 bases from J, with 25 bases between. The CDR3 has 17 amino acids.

This rearrangement joins TRBV30 to TRBJ1-4, with D perhaps matching TRBD1 (6 bases). V lost 2 bases to trimming and J lost 8 bases, with 15 bases between them. This CDR3 is 14 amino acids long. Germline CDR1 reads GTSNPN; CDR2 reads SVGIG (reference sequence). DNA of the CDR3: TGTGCCTGGAGTAGGGGGGGGGCAAAGGAAAAACTGTTTTTT. This translates into CAWSRGGAKEKLFF.

V usage is TRBV3-1 (or the pseudogene TRBV3-2) and J usage is TRBJ2-1; weak D call: TRBD1 (6 bases). The CDR3 runs 18 residues. V lost 1 base, J lost 5 bases, and 21 bases lay in between. Germline V CDR1 and CDR2: LGHDT, YNNKEL (reference sequence). CDR3 protein: CASSQGFNRALTDNEQFF. The CDR3 DNA follows: TGTGCCAGCAGCCAAGGCTTCAACAGGGCCCTTACGGACAATGAGCAGTTCTTC.

The CDR3, as DNA: TGTGCCAGCAGCGGAGCCTTCGGGGTGGGCTATGGCTACACCTTC. It encodes CASSGAFGVGYGYTF. The rearrangement joins TRBV9 to TRBJ1-2; D remains ambiguous. Germline CDR1 SGDLS, CDR2 YYNGEE. V gave up 3 bases and J gave up 4 bases, with 16 bases separating them. This CDR3 is built from 15 residues.

The V and J genes are TRBV5-6 and TRBJ1-2, with 7 bases matching TRBD1. J lost 4 bases, V lost 0 bases, and 3 bases had no gene match. The length of the CDR3 is 14 residues. Germline V gene data show CDR1 as SGHDT and CDR2 as YYEEEE. CDR3 region: CASSLAYRGYGYTF. CDR3 nucleotides: TGTGCCAGCAGCTTGGCCTACAGGGGCTATGGCTACACCTTC.

DNA of the CDR3: TGTGCCAGCAGTGCGCGGGCTAATGAAAAACTGTTTTTT. This sequence encodes CASSARANEKLFF. The chain employs TRBV2 and TRBJ1-4, with D hard to call. There are 13 residues in the CDR3. Germline V gene data show CDR1 as SNHLY and CDR2 as FYNNEI. Trimming left V 4 bases short and J 3 bases short, with 6 bases between.

Note on this clone: This specimen includes other DNA sequences encoding the same CDR3. The V and J genes are TRBV5-1 and TRBJ1-3; D uncertain. The V gene's germline CDR1 is SGHRS and CDR2 YFSETQ. The CDR3 loop spans 14 amino acids. The V and J ends lost 0 bases and 3 bases respectively, with 7 bases between them. CDR3 DNA sequence: TGCGCCAGCAGCTTGGGAGGGCTTGGAAACACCATATATTTT. Translation: CASSLGGLGNTIYF. The full variable domain, in which reference TRBV5-1 and TRBJ1-3 provide the parts outside the CDR3, is KAGVTQTPRYLIKTRGQQVTLSCSPISGHRSVSWYQQTPGQGLQFLFEYFSETQRNKGNFPGRFSGRQFSNSRSEMNVSTLELGDSALYLCASSLGGLGNTIYFGEGSWLTVV.

This clone was counted once. J is TRBJ1-2 and V is TRBV11-2, with TRBD1 identical over 7 bases. The CDR3 length is 14 residues. Germline values: CDR1 SGHAT, CDR2 FQNNGV. The junction had 11 bases not matched to a gene; V was cut back by 5 bases and J by 8 bases. The CDR3 DNA reads as TGTGCCAGCAGCCATCAAGGGGGCAATCGGGGCTACACCTTC. Amino acids: CASSHQGGNRGYTF.

The chain links TRBV12-3 or TRBV12-4 to TRBJ1-2, with 7 bases lining up with TRBD1. The junction had 6 bases not matched to a gene; V was cut back by 6 bases and J by 8 bases. The CDR3 has 12 residues. The CDR3 spells CASSYRQGGYTF. CDR3 bases: TGTGCCAGCAGCTATAGACAGGGAGGCTACACCTTC.

Only a few counts were recorded for this clone. The chain combines TRBV19 with TRBJ1-1; TRBD1 matches at 8 bases. The CDR3 spans 14 residues. Germline V gives CDR1 LNHDA, CDR2 SQIVND (reference sequence). Germline trimming cut 5 bases from V and 5 bases from J; bases unmatched to any gene: 7. CDR3 protein: CASSHWGQETEAFF. The CDR3 DNA sequence: TGTGCCAGTAGTCACTGGGGACAGGAGACTGAAGCTTTCTTT. Based on the CDR3 plus reference TRBV19 and TRBJ1-1, the full variable domain is DGGITQSPKYLFRKEGQNVTLSCEQNLNHDAMYWYRQDPGQGLRLIYYSQIVNDFQKGDIAEGYSVSREKKESFPLTVTSAQKNPTAFYLCASSHWGQETEAFFGQGTRLTVV.

In this sample, this clone turned up a few times. The chain recombines TRBV5-5 with TRBJ1-5; 7 bases map to TRBD1. The V gene end was trimmed by 2 bases and the J gene end by 3 bases; junction bases not matched to a gene: 11. This CDR3 has 17 residues. The germline V gene encodes CDR1 SGHKS and CDR2 YYEKEE (reference sequence). The CDR3 protein is CASSFRSYDRDNQPQHF. CDR3 coding DNA: TGTGCCAGCAGCTTCCGGTCCTATGACAGGGACAATCAGCCCCAGCATTTT.

In nucleotides, the CDR3 is TGCAGCGCTTCGACAGGGTCTAACTATGGCTACACCTTC. It translates to CSASTGSNYGYTF. This sequence joins TRBV29-1 and TRBJ1-2, with TRBD1 matching 7 bases. The CDR3 extends over 13 amino acids. With V trimmed by 7 bases and J by 0 bases, 5 bases remained unmatched. The V gene's germline CDR1 is SQVTM and CDR2 ANQGSEA.

The chain combines TRBV2 with TRBJ2-1; TRBD1 is a possible D gene (5 bases). V was pared by 2 bases and J by 5 bases, with 7 bases between. This CDR3 spans 13 amino acids. Germline V gene lookup returns CDR1 SNHLY and CDR2 FYNNEI. For the CDR3, the DNA is TGTGCCAGCAGTGAACAGGGCGACAATGAGCAGTTCTTC. Translating gives CASSEQGDNEQFF.

V gene TRBV7-2 combines with J gene TRBJ2-5, with 10 nucleotides matching TRBD2. J was trimmed by 5 bases and V by 1 base; bases with no gene match: 10. In germline, CDR1 is SGHTA, CDR2 FQGNSA. The CDR3 length is 17 residues. Written as DNA, the CDR3 is TGTGCCAGCAGCTTAGGGCTAGCGGGGGTCTCCCGGGAGACCCAGTACTTC. Translating it yields CASSLGLAGVSRETQYF.

The CDR3 coding sequence is TGTGCCAGCAGCTTAGGACAGGGAAATGAGCAGTTCTTC. It is translated as CASSLGQGNEQFF. This sequence joins TRBV7-6 and TRBJ2-1, with TRBD1 matching over 7 bases. Germline CDR1 is SGHVS and CDR2 is FNYEAQ. The junction had 1 base not matched to a gene; V was cut back by 1 base and J by 7 bases. The length of the CDR3 is 13 residues. The variable domain in full, completed from reference TRBV7-6 and TRBJ2-1, reads GAGVSQSPRYKVTKRGQDVALRCDPISGHVSLYWYRQALGQGPEFLTYFNYEAQQDKSGLPNDRFSAERPEGSISTLTIQRTEQRDSAMYRCASSLGQGNEQFFGPGTRLTVL.

This chain connects TRBV2 to TRBJ2-3; TRBD2 matches at 11 bases. The CDR3 totals 16 residues. V shed 6 bases and J 6 bases; nucleotides not matched to a gene: 11. Germline CDR1 and CDR2: SNHLY and FYNNEI. The CDR3 coding sequence is TGTGCCAGCAGGACGGATAGCGGGGGGGCCGGGGATACGCAGTATTTT. As protein: CASRTDSGGAGDTQYF.

This chain connects TRBV5-1 to TRBJ2-2; 9 positions match TRBD1. The junction had 7 bases not matched to a gene; V was cut back by 3 bases and J by 7 bases. The CDR3 contains 15 residues. CDR1 SGHRS and CDR2 YFSETQ come from the germline V gene. The CDR3 nucleotides read TGCGCCAGCAGCTCAACAGGGGGCAGGGTCGGGGAGCTGTTTTTT. It encodes CASSSTGGRVGELFF.

This clone was seen only a few times. The chain recombines TRBV7-2 with TRBJ2-7; D is possibly TRBD1 (6 bases). The germline gives CDR1 SGHTA, CDR2 FQGNSA. CDR3 length: 15 amino acids. The V end was cut by 1 base, the J end by 0 bases, with 10 bases between. CDR3 sequence reads: CASSLGTDLSYEQYF. CDR3 sequence (DNA): TGTGCCAGCAGCTTAGGGACAGACCTCTCCTACGAGCAGTACTTC.

The chain carries TRBV2 and TRBJ2-1; TRBD1 is a possible D gene (6 bases). The germline V gene encodes CDR1 SNHLY and CDR2 FYNNEI. With 7 bases removed from V and 3 bases from J, the gap between germline ends came to 13 bases. The CDR3 runs to 14 residues. The CDR3 region is CASTPGTYYNEQFF. CDR3 nucleotides: TGTGCCAGCACCCCCGGGACATACTACAATGAGCAGTTCTTC.

The chain employs TRBV6-6 and TRBJ2-7, with 9 bases identical to TRBD1. CDR3 length: 13 amino acids. The junction had 3 bases not matched to a gene; V was cut back by 6 bases and J by 3 bases. Germline CDR1 MNHNY, CDR2 SVGAGI (reference sequence). CDR3 nucleotide sequence: TGTGCCAGCAGCTGGGACAGGGACTACGAGCAGTACGTC. It translates to CASSWDRDYEQYV.

The rearrangement uses TRBV5-8 and TRBJ2-7, with a weak D call TRBD1 (5 bases). Germline V gene data show CDR1 as SGHTS and CDR2 as YDEGEE. The CDR3 loop spans 13 amino acids. V dropped 0 bases and J dropped 3 bases, with 7 bases sitting between them. The CDR3 region is CASSLGTYYEQYF. CDR3 bases: TGTGCCAGCAGCTTGGGGACATACTACGAGCAGTACTTC.

The chain employs TRBV6-5 and TRBJ1-4; D gene ambiguous. V dropped 2 bases and J dropped 4 bases, with 8 bases sitting between them. Germline V gene lookup returns CDR1 MNHEY and CDR2 SVGAGI. The CDR3 length is 14 residues. The chain's CDR3 is CASSYEGGNEKLFF. DNA of the CDR3: TGTGCCAGCAGTTACGAGGGAGGTAATGAAAAACTGTTTTTT.

A single count supports this clone. The chain has TRBV7-8 and TRBJ2-3; 7 nucleotides align to TRBD1. Germline CDR1 reads SGHVS; CDR2 reads FQNEAQ. V shed 2 bases and J 1 base; nucleotides not matched to a gene: 3. The CDR3 covers 15 residues. Here the CDR3 DNA reads TGTGCCAGCAGCTTAAGGGACAGCCGCACAGATACGCAGTATTTT. It specifies CASSLRDSRTDTQYF.

The rearrangement links TRBV29-1 to TRBJ2-1; a possible D gene is TRBD2 (5 bases). Germline V gene lookup returns CDR1 SQVTM and CDR2 ANQGSEA. The ends were cut back, 7 bases at V and 4 bases at J, with 17 bases in the middle. CDR3 size: 14 residues. The CDR3, as DNA: TGCAGCGCTCACCCTGGCGGGTCATACAATGAGCAGTTCTTC. Translated: CSAHPGGSYNEQFF.

This clone was counted once. The gene calls are TRBV4-1 and TRBJ2-1; TRBD2 agrees at 12 bases. Per the germline V gene, CDR1 is MGHRA and CDR2 is YSYEKL. Trimming took 2 bases from V and 2 from J; bases not matched to a gene: 7. This CDR3 is built from 18 residues. CDR3 nucleotides: TGCGCCAGCAGCCAAAACCCCGCTAGCGGGGGGGCCTACAATGAGCAGTTCTTC. Translated: CASSQNPASGGAYNEQFF.

The genes are TRBV19 and TRBJ1-4; TRBD1 matches at 7 bases. CDR3 length equals 15 residues. The V and J ends lost 6 bases and 7 bases, in that order; junction bases with no gene match: 11. CDR1 is LNHDA, CDR2 SQIVND, per germline (reference sequence). The CDR3 sequence is CASRLTGSVFEKLFF. The CDR3 region has the DNA TGTGCCAGTAGATTGACAGGGTCGGTATTTGAAAAACTGTTTTTT.

This chain uses TRBV7-2 with TRBJ1-6, with 9 bases matching TRBD1. V gave up 4 bases and J gave up 5 bases; unmatched junction bases: 6. The CDR3 length is 16 residues. CDR1 is SGHTA and CDR2 is FQGNSA in the germline V gene. CDR3 region: CASSYGTGSDNSPLHF. The DNA for the CDR3 is TGTGCCAGCAGCTATGGGACAGGGAGCGATAATTCACCCCTCCACTTT.

This clone occurred once. V and J are TRBV5-1 and TRBJ2-7, with D possibly being TRBD1 (6 bases). CDR1 is SGHRS, CDR2 YFSETQ, per germline. This CDR3 region has 14 residues. Trimming removed 3 bases at V and 4 bases at J, with 14 bases between. For the CDR3, the DNA is TGCGCCAGCAGCTCACAGGGTGGAACTTACGAGCAGTACTTC. This encodes CASSSQGGTYEQYF.

Concerning this clone: The sample has other DNA sequences that encode this CDR3 too. This rearrangement joins TRBV24-1 to TRBJ2-3; D may be TRBD2 (5 bases). The CDR3 has 14 residues. Trimming removed 3 bases from V and 2 bases from J, with 8 bases in between. CDR1 is KGHDR and CDR2 is SFDVKD in the germline V gene. CDR3 in amino acids: CATSDRGSTDTQYF. As DNA, the CDR3 is TGTGCCACCAGTGATCGGGGTTCCACAGATACGCAGTATTTT.

This chain links TRBV20-1 with TRBJ2-3, with TRBD2 matching over 9 bases. Germline V lookup: CDR1 DFQATT, CDR2 SNEGSKA (reference sequence). The trim removed 3 bases at V and 4 bases at J, leaving 14 bases unmatched. The CDR3 consists of 17 residues. CDR3 sequence reads: CSASIRRGGLVADTQYF. The CDR3 DNA follows: TGCAGTGCTAGTATAAGGCGGGGGGGCCTGGTGGCAGATACGCAGTATTTT.